This T cell receptor beta chain was recovered during a study of blood T cells in healthy people across ages. About the research overall: Template-switching capture recovered about one barcoded beta molecule per two T cells.

A second PCR of 7 to 11 cycles used a sample-barcoded 5' primer and a J-beta primer mix. All cDNA molecules were each tagged by a template-switch adaptor with 12 random nucleotides. TCRdb redid the calling of the 5' RACE reads with MiXCR, one entry per CDR3 protein. The sample holds 1.5 million to 2 million distinct CDR3 sequences, roughly two fifths seen once. CDR1 MNHNS and CDR2 SASEGT come from the germline V gene. V dropped 8 bases and J dropped 1 base, with 10 bases sitting between them. The CDR3 totals 13 residues. Points from the study as a whole: Per million T cells, TCR beta diversity dropped about linearly as age rose. Investigators treated diversity estimates from one million T cells as underestimates.

This clonotype occurred many times. What it binds is not known. This clonotype was sampled from a human donor in good health. The chain is built from TRBV6-1 and TRBJ2-3; maybe TRBD1 (6 bases). Sequenced sample: blood. CDR3 amino acids: CASGTPGTDTQYF. The CDR3 coding sequence is TGTGCCAGCGGGACACCAGGCACAGATACGCAGTATTTT.